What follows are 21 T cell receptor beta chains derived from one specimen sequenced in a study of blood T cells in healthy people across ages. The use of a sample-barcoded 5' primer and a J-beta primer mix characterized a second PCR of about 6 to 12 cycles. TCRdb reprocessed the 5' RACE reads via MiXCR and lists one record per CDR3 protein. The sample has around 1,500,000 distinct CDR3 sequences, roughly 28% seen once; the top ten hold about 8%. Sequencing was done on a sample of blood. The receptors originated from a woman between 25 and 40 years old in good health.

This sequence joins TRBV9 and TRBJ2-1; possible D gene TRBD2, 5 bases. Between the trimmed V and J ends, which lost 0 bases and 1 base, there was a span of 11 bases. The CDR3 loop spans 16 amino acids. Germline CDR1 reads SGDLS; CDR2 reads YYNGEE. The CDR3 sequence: CASSVAGVGSYNEQFF. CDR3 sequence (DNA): TGTGCCAGCAGCGTAGCCGGGGTTGGGTCCTACAATGAGCAGTTCTTC.

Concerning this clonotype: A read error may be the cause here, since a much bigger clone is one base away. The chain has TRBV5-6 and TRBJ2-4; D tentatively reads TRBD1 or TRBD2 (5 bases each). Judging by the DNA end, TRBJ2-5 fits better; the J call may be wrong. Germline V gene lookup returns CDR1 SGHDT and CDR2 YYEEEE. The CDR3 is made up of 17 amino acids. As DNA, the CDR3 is TGTGCCAACAGCTTGGAGAGGGACGGACCGGAGAAAGAGACCCAGTACTTC. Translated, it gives CANSLERDGPEKETQYF.

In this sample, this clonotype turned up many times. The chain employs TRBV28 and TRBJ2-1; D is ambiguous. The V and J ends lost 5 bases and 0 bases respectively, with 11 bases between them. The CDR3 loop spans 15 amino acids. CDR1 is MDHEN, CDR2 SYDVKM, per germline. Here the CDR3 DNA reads TGTGCCAGCAGTAATCTAAGAAGCTCCTACAATGAGCAGTTCTTC. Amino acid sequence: CASSNLRSSYNEQFF.

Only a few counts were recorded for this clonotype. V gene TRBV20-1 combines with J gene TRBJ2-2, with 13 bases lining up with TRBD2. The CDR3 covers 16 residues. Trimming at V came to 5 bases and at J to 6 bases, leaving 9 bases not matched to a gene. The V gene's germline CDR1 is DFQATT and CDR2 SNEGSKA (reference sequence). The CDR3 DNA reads TGCAGTGCTCCCCGACTAGCGGGGGGAGGGGCCGGGGAGCTGTTTTTT. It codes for CSAPRLAGGGAGELFF.

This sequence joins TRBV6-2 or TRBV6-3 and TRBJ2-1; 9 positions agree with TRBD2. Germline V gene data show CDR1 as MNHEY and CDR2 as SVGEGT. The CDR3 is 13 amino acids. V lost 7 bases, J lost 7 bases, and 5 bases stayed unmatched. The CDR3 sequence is CASKASGKNEQFF. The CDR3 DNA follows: TGTGCCAGCAAGGCTAGCGGGAAGAATGAGCAGTTCTTC.

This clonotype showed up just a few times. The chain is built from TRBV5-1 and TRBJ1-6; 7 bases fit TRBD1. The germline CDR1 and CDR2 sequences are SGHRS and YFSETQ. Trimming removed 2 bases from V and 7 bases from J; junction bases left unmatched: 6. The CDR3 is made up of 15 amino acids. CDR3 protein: CASSFEEGANSPLHF. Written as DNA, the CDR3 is TGCGCCAGCAGCTTTGAGGAGGGGGCGAATTCACCCCTCCACTTT.

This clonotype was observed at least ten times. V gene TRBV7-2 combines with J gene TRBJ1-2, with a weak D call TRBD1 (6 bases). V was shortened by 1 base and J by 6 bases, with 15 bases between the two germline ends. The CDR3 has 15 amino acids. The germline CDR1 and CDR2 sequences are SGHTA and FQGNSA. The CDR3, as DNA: TGTGCCAGCAGCTTAGGCGCCAGGGGAAGCCATGGCTACACCTTC. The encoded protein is CASSLGARGSHGYTF.

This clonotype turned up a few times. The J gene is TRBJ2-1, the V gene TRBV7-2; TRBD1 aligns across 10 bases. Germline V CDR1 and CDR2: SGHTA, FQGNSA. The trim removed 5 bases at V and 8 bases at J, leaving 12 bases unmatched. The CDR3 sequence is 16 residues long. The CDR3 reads CASSLRGQGSGDEQFF. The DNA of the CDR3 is TGTGCCAGCAGCCTGAGGGGACAGGGGAGCGGCGATGAGCAGTTCTTC.

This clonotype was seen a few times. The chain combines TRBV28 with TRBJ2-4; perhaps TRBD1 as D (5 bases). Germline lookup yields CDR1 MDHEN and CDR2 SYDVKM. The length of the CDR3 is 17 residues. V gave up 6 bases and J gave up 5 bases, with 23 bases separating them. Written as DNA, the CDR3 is TGTGCCAGCAGATCCCGGGCCTCAGGGTATTTCCAAAACATTCAGTACTTC. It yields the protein CASRSRASGYFQNIQYF. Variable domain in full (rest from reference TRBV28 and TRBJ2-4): DVKVTQSSRYLVKRTGEKVFLECVQDMDHENMFWYRQDPGLGLRLIYFSYDVKMKEKGDIPEGYSVSREKKERFSLILESASTNQTSMYLCASRSRASGYFQNIQYFGAGTRLSVL.

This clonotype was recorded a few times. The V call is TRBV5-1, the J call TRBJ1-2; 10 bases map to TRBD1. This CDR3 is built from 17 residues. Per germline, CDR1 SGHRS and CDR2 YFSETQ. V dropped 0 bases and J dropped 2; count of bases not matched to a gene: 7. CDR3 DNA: TGCGCCAGCAGCTTGGGGGACAGGGGCACAAACAACTATGGCTACACCTTC. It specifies CASSLGDRGTNNYGYTF.

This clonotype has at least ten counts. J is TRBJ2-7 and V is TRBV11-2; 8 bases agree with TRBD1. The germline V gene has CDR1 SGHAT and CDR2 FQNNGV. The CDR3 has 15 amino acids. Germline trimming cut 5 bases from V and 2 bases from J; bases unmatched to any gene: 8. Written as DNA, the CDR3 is TGTGCCAGCAGCCGACAGGGGACATTAACCTACGAGCAGTACTTC. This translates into CASSRQGTLTYEQYF.

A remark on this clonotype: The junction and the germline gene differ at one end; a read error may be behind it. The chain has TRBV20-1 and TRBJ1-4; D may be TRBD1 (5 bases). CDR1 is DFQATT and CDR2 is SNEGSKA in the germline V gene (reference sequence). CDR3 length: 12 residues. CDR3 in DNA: TGCAGTGCCAGAGGTCAGGGAGAAAAACTGTTTTTT. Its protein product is CSARGQGEKLFF.

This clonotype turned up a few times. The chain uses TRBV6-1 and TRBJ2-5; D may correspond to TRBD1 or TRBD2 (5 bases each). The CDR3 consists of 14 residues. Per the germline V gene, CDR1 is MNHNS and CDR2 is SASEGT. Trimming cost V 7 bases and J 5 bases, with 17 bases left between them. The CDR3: CASNLAGDGETQYF. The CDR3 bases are TGTGCCAGCAACCTCGCCGGGGACGGGGAGACCCAGTACTTC.

In DNA form, the CDR3 reads TGTGCCAGCAGCCCCCATGACGGTTCCTACGAGCAGTACTTC. Its translation is CASSPHDGSYEQYF. This chain links TRBV4-2 with TRBJ2-7; D not certain. This CDR3 comprises 14 residues. Trimming stripped 4 bases from V and 1 base from J, with 11 bases between. Germline loops: CDR1 LGHNA, CDR2 YNFKEQ.

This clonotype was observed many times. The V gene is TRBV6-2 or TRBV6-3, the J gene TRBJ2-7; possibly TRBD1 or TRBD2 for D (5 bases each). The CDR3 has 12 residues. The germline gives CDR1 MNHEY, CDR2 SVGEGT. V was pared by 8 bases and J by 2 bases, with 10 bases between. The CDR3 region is CASRDGPYEQYF. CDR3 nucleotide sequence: TGTGCCAGCCGGGACGGACCCTACGAGCAGTACTTC.

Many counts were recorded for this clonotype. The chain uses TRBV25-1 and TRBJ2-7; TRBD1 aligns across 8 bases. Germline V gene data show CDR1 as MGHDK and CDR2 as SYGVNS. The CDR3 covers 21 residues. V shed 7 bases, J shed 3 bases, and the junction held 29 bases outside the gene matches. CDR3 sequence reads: CASNSEPPGRGRNPTLYEQYF. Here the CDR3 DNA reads TGTGCCAGCAACTCCGAACCCCCGGGCAGGGGGCGCAACCCAACGCTCTACGAGCAGTACTTC.

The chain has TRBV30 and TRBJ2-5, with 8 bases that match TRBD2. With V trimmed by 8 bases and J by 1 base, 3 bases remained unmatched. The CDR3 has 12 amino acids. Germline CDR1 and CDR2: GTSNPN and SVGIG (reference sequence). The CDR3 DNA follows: TGTGCCCACGGGGGGGTCCAAGAGACCCAGTACTTC. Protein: CAHGGVQETQYF.

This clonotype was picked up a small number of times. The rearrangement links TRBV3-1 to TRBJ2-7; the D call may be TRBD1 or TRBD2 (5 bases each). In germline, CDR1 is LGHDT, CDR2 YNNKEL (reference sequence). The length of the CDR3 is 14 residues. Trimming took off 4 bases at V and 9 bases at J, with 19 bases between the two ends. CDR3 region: CASSPGRSYDGQYF. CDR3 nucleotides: TGTGCCAGCAGCCCGGGACGGAGCTACGATGGGCAGTACTTC.

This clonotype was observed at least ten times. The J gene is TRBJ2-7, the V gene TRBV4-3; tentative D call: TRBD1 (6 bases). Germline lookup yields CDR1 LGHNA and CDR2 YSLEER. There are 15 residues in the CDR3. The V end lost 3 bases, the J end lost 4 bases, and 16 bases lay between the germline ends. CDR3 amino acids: CASSQGDGQTYEQYF. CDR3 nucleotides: TGCGCCAGCAGCCAGGGAGACGGACAGACATACGAGCAGTACTTC.

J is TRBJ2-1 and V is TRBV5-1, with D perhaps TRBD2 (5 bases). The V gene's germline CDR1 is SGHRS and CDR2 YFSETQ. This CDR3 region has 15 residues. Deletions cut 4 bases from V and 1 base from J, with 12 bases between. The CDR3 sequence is CASSGGLRSYNEQFF. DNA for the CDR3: TGCGCCAGCAGCGGTGGACTGAGATCCTACAATGAGCAGTTCTTC.

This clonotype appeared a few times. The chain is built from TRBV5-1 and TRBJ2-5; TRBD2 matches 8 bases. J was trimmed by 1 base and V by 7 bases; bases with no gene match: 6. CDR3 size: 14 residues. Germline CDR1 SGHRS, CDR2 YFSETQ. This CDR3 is CASYREGRQETQYF. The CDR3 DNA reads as TGCGCCAGCTACCGGGAGGGACGCCAAGAGACCCAGTACTTC.